This TCR beta chain originates from a study of post-analysis software for immune sequencing data. Points from the study as a whole: Multiple sclerosis was associated with a significant reduction in normalized Chao1 diversity relative to controls. Controls showed lower frequencies than patients for a handful of TRBV segments, and TRBV5-6, TRBV5-1 and TRBV20-1 were among these.

Built from TCR beta cDNA, the libraries had unique molecular identifiers in them. In TCRdb, the PCR reads were re-called with MiXCR into one record per CDR3 protein. The sample includes 750,000 to 950,000 distinct CDR3 sequences, under 70% seen only once; the top ten take 4.6%. CDR1 SGHDN and CDR2 FVKESK come from the germline V gene. V trimming: 4 bases; J trimming: 0 bases; junction bases outside the gene matches: 6. CDR3 length: 16 amino acids. In regard to this clonotype: Its cognate antigen is unknown.

The rearrangement joins TRBV14 to TRBJ2-1; 7 nucleotides line up with TRBD1. Sequenced material: blood. This TCR came from a girl between 5 and 17 years old with multiple sclerosis. The CDR3 region has the DNA TGTGCCAGCAGCCGAAGACAGGGTTTCTCCTACAATGAGCAGTTCTTC. This codes for CASSRRQGFSYNEQFF.